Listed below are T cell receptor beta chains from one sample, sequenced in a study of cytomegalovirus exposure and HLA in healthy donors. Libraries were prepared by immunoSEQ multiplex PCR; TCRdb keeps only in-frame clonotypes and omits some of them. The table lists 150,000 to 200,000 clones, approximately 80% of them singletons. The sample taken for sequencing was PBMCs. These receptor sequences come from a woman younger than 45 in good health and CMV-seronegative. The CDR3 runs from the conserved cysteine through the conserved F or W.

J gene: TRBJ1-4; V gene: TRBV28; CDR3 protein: CASRPDRGRAGYEKLFF
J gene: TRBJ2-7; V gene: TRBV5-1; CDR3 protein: CASSLPRGGGLSTYEQYF
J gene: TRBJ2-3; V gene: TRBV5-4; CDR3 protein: CASSHTSGGTDTQYF
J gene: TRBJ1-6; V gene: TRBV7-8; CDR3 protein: CASSLGGGGNSPLHF
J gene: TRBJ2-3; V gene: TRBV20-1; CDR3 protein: CSAREVDTQYF
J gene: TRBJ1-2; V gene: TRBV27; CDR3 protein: CASSRTGVGENYGYTF
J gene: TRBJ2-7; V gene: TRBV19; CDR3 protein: CASSTDRGKREQYF
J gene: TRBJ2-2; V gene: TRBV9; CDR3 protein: CASSPLGGATNTGELFF
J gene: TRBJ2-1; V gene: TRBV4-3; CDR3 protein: CASSLRKTSGFNEQFF
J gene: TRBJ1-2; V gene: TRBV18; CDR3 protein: CASSPETDVSYTF
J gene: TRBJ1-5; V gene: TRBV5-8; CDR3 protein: CASSLGGDQPQHF
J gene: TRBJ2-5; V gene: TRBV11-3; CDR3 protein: CASSLGRQGFQETQYF
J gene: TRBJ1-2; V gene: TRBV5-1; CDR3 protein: CASSLVRQGDGYTF
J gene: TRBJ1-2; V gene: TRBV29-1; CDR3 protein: CSAETANYGYTF
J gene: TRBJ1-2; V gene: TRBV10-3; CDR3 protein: CAISLDRVSYGYTF
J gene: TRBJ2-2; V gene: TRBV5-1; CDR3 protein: CASTLGQGTGELFF
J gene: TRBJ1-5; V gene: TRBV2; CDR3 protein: CASSEIRGWQPQHF
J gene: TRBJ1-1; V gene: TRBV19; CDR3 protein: CASSTLQGAVGTEAFF
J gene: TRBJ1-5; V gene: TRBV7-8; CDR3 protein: CASSQGTVHQPQHF
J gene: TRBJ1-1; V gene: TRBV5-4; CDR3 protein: CASSFPDRTNTEAFF
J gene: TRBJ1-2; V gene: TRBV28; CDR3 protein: CASSLVGQLQVPNYGYTF
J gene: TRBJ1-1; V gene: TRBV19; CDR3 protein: CASSNRPDRQNTEAFF
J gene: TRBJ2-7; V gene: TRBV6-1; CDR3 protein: CASIGDNDYEQYF
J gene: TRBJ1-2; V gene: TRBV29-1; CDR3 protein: CSVQGSWGYTF
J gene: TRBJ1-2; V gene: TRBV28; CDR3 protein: CASTSRYYGYPF
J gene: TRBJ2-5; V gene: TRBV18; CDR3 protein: CASSLAGGLQETQYF
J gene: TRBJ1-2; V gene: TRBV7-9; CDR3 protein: CASSFRTGDAGGYTF
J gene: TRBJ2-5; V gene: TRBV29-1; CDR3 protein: CSVGTSGAQETQYF
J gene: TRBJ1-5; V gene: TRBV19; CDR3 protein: CASNFAGNQPQHF
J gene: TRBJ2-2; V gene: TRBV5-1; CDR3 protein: CASSPRTGQKTGELFF
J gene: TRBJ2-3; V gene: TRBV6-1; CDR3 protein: CASRIGWAADTQYF
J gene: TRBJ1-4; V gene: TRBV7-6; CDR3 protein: CAGSLSRATNEKLFF
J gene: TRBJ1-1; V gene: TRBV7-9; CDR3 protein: CSSSFDSLEAFF
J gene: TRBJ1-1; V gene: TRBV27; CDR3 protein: CASSQGQGWLNTEAFF
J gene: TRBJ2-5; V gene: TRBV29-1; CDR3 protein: CSVNRQLQETQYF
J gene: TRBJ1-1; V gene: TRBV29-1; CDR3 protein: CNGVTLTEAFF
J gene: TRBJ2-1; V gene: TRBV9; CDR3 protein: CASREHLLAGGYYNEQFF
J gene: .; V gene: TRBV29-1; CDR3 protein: CSVELVREMAYEQYF
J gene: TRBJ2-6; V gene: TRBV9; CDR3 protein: CASSVLGSGANVLTF
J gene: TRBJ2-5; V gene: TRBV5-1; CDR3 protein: CASSLAQGARETQYF
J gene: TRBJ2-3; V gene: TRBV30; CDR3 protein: CAWSVRASTPFTDTQYF
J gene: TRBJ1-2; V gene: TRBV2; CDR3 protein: CASSVGFYGYTF
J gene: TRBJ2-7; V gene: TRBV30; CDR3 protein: CAWSVLTTSASAYEQYF
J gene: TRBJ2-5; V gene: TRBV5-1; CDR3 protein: CASSSQSGFGETQYF
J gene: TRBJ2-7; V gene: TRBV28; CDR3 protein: CASRPGGSRGHEQYF
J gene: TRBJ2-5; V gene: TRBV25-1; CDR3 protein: CASSEPRGDDGTQYF
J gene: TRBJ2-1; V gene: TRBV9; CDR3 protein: CASSVGNRGVF
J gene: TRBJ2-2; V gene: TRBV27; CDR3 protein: CASRGRSGELFF